This T cell receptor (beta chain) was sequenced in a study of early T cells in non-severe SARS-CoV-2 infection. This clonotype showed up just a few times. Individual cDNA molecules were tagged with unique molecular identifiers. One entry per CDR3 protein, called by TCRdb with MiXCR from the 5' RACE reads. The data hold about 60,000 distinct CDR3 sequences, with under 10% observed a single time. V lost 6 bases, J lost 4 bases, and 10 bases lay in between. Germline values: CDR1 SQVTM, CDR2 ANQGSEA. CDR3 length: 11 amino acids. V and J are TRBV29-1 and TRBJ2-7; maybe TRBD2 (5 bases). The source is an adult who was a healthcare worker with PCR-confirmed SARS-CoV-2 infection or an uninfected control (not recorded which). The sequenced sample was whole blood. CDR3 DNA: TGCAGCGTAGTACTAGGTTACGAGCAGTACTTC. Its translation: CSVVLGYEQYF.